A selection of T cell receptor beta chains follows, all from one sample in a study of shared clonotypes between healthy human individuals. The repertoire was sequenced with immunoSEQ multiplex PCR; TCRdb's copy has only in-frame clones and lacks some. The sample shows hundreds of thousands of clones, 95% to 97% of them seen only once. Sample: naive CD4+ T cells sorted from blood. The origin of the receptors is a woman aged 25 to 39 in good health. Both conserved end residues are part of each CDR3. The D gene is left open where the match is weak. Expanded clones get a size class; other rows say once, few or many, or leave the size out.

v_gene	abundance	d_gene	len	j_gene	CDR3nt	CDR3aa
TRBV19	.	TRBD2	15	TRBJ2-7	TGTGCCAGTAGTCCCATAGCGGGAGTTCGTAGCGAGCAGTACTTC	CASSPIAGVRSEQYF
TRBV5-4	once	TRBD1	17	TRBJ1-1	TGTGCCAGCAGCCGACCCGGGACAGGGGCGTTTGACACTGAAGCTTTCTTT	CASSRPGTGAFDTEAFF
TRBV18	.	.	13	TRBJ2-3	TGTGCCAGCTCACCAACGGTGTCGGATACGCAGTATTTT	CASSPTVSDTQYF
TRBV5-6	.	.	11	TRBJ2-5	TGTGCCAGCAGCTTGGGCCGTTGGGTGTACTTC	CASSLGRWVYF
TRBV28	.	TRBD1	21	TRBJ1-3	TGTGCCAGCAGTCTTTCTGGGGGTATGGGACAGAGGATTACCTCTGGAAACACCATATATTTT	CASSLSGGMGQRITSGNTIYF
TRBV19	.	TRBD2	14	TRBJ2-1	TGTGCCAGCGGCATAGCGGGAGGTTACAATGAGCAGTTCTTC	CASGIAGGYNEQFF
TRBV28	.	.	14	TRBJ1-1	TGTGCCAGCACTCTTCCCCCAGGGAGCACTGAAGCTTTCTTT	CASTLPPGSTEAFF
TRBV6-6	.	.	15	TRBJ2-5	TGTGCCAGCAGTCACAGACTAGAAGTCGTTGGGACCCAGTACTTC	CASSHRLEVVGTQYF
TRBV7-9	.	.	13	TRBJ2-2	TGTGCCAGCAGCTCAACCAACACCGGGGAGCTGTTTTTT	CASSSTNTGELFF
TRBV2	.	TRBD1	15	TRBJ2-7	TGTGCCAGCAGTGAATTGACAGGGGTGTCCTACGAGCAGTACTTC	CASSELTGVSYEQYF
TRBV6-1	once	.	13	TRBJ1-5	TGTGCCAGCAGTGTGAGAAAGGATCAGCCCCAGCATTTT	CASSVRKDQPQHF
TRBV30	.	TRBD2	11	TRBJ2-3	TGTGCCTGGAGGGAAACGGGGGGGCAGTATTTT	CAWRETGGQYF
TRBV1	.	.	14	TRBJ1-1	TGCACCAGCAGCAATTTCCGGGACGCGCTAGAAGCTTTCTTT	CTSSNFRDALEAFF
TRBV5-5	.	.	17	TRBJ2-7	TGTGCCAGCAGCTTGGGGTTGGGACGAAAAAACTATCACGAGCAGTACTTC	CASSLGLGRKNYHEQYF
TRBV5-5	.	.	14	TRBJ1-5	TGTGCCAGCAGCTTCACAGCGGGAGATCAGCCCCAGCATTTT	CASSFTAGDQPQHF
TRBV7-8	.	TRBD2	14	TRBJ2-1	TGTGCCAGCAGCTTTACTAGCGGGAGTCGGGAGCAGTTCTTC	CASSFTSGSREQFF
TRBV4-1	.	TRBD2	16	TRBJ2-7	TGCGCCAGCAGCCGGGGCCTAGCGGGAGGACGCAACGAGCAGTACTTC	CASSRGLAGGRNEQYF
TRBV10-3	.	.	12	TRBJ2-1	TGTGCCATCAGTGAGTCCAATAATGAGCAGTTCTTC	CAISESNNEQFF
TRBV6-5	.	.	14	TRBJ2-7	TGTGCCAGCAGGACACAGGGGACTGTCTACGAGCAGTACTTC	CASRTQGTVYEQYF
TRBV5-1	.	TRBD1	18	TRBJ2-1	TGCGCCAGCAGCTCGACAGGGGGCACCCCATTAAACTACAATGAGCAGTTCTTC	CASSSTGGTPLNYNEQFF
TRBV5-5	.	TRBD2	16	TRBJ2-1	TGTGCCAGCAGTCTCCCCCTAGCGGGAGATTCTACTGAGCAGTTCTTC	CASSLPLAGDSTEQFF
TRBV18	.	.	16	TRBJ1-5	TGTGCCAGCTCACCAGGTCTCGGGATTTTTAATCAGCCCCAGCATTTT	CASSPGLGIFNQPQHF